This T cell receptor (beta chain) was found in a study of blood T cells in healthy people across ages. General study points: Underestimates were what the diversity estimates from one million T cells were considered to be.

This clonotype occurred a few times. Antigen unknown. The use of a sample-barcoded 5' primer and a J-beta primer mix characterized a second PCR of roughly 7 to 11 cycles. Sequencing recovered at least 3 million CDR3-containing paired-end reads from each sample. TCRdb independently ran MiXCR on the 5' RACE reads; one entry per CDR3 protein. The data show about 600,000 distinct CDR3 sequences, under 55% seen once. The authors drew around 9.4 milliliters of peripheral blood from each donor. The study isolated at least 7 million PBMCs from each sample. This CDR3 contains 16 residues. Germline V gives CDR1 MDHEN, CDR2 SYDVKM. The trim removed 6 bases at V and 2 bases at J, leaving 9 bases unmatched.

The sequenced material came from blood. The receptor was derived from a man older than 75 in good health. The chain links TRBV28 to TRBJ2-3, with 9 bases that match TRBD2. In DNA, the CDR3 is TGTGCCAGCAGCTCCCCCGCGGGAGGGGACACAGATACGCAGTATTTT. Amino acids: CASSSPAGGDTDTQYF.